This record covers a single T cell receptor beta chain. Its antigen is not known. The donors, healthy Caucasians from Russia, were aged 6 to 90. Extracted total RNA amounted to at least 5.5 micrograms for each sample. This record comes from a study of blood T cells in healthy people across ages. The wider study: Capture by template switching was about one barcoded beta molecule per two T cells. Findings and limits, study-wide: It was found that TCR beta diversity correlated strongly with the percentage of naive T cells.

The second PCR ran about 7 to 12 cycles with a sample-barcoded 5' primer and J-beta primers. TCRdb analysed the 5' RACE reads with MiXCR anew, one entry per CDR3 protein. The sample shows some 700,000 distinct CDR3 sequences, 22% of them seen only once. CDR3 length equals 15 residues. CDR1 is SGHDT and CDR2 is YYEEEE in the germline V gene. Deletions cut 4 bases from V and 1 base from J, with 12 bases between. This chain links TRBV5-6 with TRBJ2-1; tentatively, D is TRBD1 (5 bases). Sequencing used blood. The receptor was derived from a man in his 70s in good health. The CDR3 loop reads CASSQDRTSYNEQFF. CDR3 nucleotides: TGTGCCAGCAGCCAAGACAGAACTTCCTACAATGAGCAGTTCTTC.